This TCR beta chain was captured in a study of cytomegalovirus exposure and HLA in healthy donors. Findings of the study overall: It was likely that a cluster of highly shared sequence variants was a sequencing artifact. Reports state that TCR beta sequences accurately predicted most subjects' HLA-A and HLA-B alleles.

In the case of this clone: As yet, its antigen is unknown.

The PCR used 60 Vbeta and 13 Jbeta primers. Data came from immunoSEQ multiplex PCR; TCRdb stores just in-frame clones and leaves some out. The sample contains 150,000 to 200,000 clones, approximately 81% of which appear only once. Germline CDR1 and CDR2: SGHVS and FNYEAQ. This CDR3 is built from 17 residues. After removal of 5 bases from V and 0 bases from J, the junction contained 7 bases not matched to a gene. This TCR derives from a woman under 30 in good health and CMV-seronegative. This chain joins TRBV7-6 and TRBJ1-1; 12 bases are shared with TRBD1. Source material: PBMCs. The CDR3 spells CASSPGTGGKMNTEAFF. DNA for the CDR3: TGTGCCAGCAGCCCCGGGACAGGGGGCAAAATGAACACTGAAGCTTTCTTT.